This T cell receptor beta chain was sequenced in a study of beta chain features in type 1 diabetes. Of the isolated RNA, all was reverse transcribed, and so the sequenced material was expressed TCRB transcripts. Data came from immunoSEQ multiplex PCR; TCRdb stores just in-frame clones and leaves some out. The sample has over 150,000 clones, over 9% seen once. This clone turned up a few times. Its antigen is unknown. CDR1 and CDR2 (germline): PRHDT, FYEKMQ (reference sequence). The CDR3 runs 17 residues. With V trimmed by 2 bases and J by 6 bases, 10 bases remained unmatched. Study-wide findings and caveats: No resolution was reached here on whether HLA type influences TCRB rearrangement. Shorter TCRB CDR3s, moderately but significantly so, marked every one of the four CD4+ subsets in Type 1 diabetes patients.

This clonotype originated in a man aged 30 to 39 with type 1 diabetes. The chain employs TRBV13 and TRBJ2-2; the match to TRBD2 covers 9 bases. Input material: central memory CD4+ T cells from blood. In nucleotides, the CDR3 is TGTGCCAGCAGCTTAAGTCAGCGGGAGGAAAGTTCCGGGGAGCTGTTTTTT. It codes for CASSLSQREESSGELFF.